The T cell receptor (beta chain) described here comes from a study of T cell clones after liver transplantation. Turning to the study itself: Tolerance: complete withdrawal held at least one year, liver enzymes staying within twice normal.

As regards this clone: The target antigen is unknown.

CDR3 size: 11 residues. V was shortened by 9 bases and J by 6 bases, with 9 bases between the two germline ends. The germline V gene encodes CDR1 SGHTA and CDR2 FQGTGA. Sequencing was performed with immunoSEQ multiplex PCR; in TCRdb, only in-frame clones are kept and a portion is missing. The data show over 15,000 clones, with 75% to 85% seen just once and under 40% held by the top ten. Study findings and constraints: A larger donor-reactive than third-party decline suggested partial antigen-specific deletion. Low donor cell numbers restricted donor-reactive repertoire measurement in a couple of subjects.

The chain is built from TRBV7-3 and TRBJ2-1; D is unresolved. This receptor was identified in a human patient who received a liver transplant. The graft donor may be the source of some T cells. The material sequenced was CD8+ T cells from blood, taken 48 to 50 months after liver transplant. The CDR3 bases are TGTGCCAGACTTGAGAGCAATGAGCAGTTCTTC. Translated, it gives CARLESNEQFF.